The clone carrying this TCR beta chain was seen only once. The sample originates from a study of T cell clonotyping in hematopoietic cell transplantation. Recipient blood drawn about 28 days pretransplant and days 30, 100, 180 after. CDR1 and CDR2 from the germline V gene are MDHEN and SYDVKM. The CDR3 is 15 amino acids. Trimming cost V 2 bases and J 3 bases, with 14 bases left between them. Repertoires were generated with immunoSEQ multiplex PCR, while TCRdb's copy carries only in-frame clones and drops some. The table has 7,500 to 9,500 clones, roughly 80% seen once. The gene calls are TRBV28 and TRBJ2-7; tentative D call: TRBD2 (5 bases). Sample: peripheral blood mononuclear cells, taken 180 days after allogeneic stem cell transplant. The receptor comes from a female patient aged 45 to 65 who had an allogeneic stem cell transplant from an unrelated donor, so the T cells may come from the graft donor. Some clones in this sample may be carry-over from other donors' samples. The CDR3, as DNA: TGTGCCAGCAGTTTAGGACTCCCGAGACGCTACGAGCAGTACTTC. It specifies CASSLGLPRRYEQYF.